The 23 T cell receptor beta chains reported below all come from one sample, sequenced in a study of shared clonotypes between healthy human individuals. The repertoire was sequenced with immunoSEQ multiplex PCR; TCRdb's copy has only in-frame clones and lacks some. The sample includes about 980,000 clones, approximately 80% of them seen just once. The sample taken for sequencing was memory CD4+ T cells sorted from blood. Subset in this sample: CD45RA-negative fraction. These receptors were obtained from a man aged 18 to 29 in good health.

V usage is TRBV7-6 and J usage is TRBJ1-2; possible D gene TRBD1, 5 bases. This CDR3 region has 13 residues. Germline CDR1 and CDR2: SGHVS and FNYEAQ. Trimming pared 5 bases from V and 4 bases from J, leaving 11 bases between. CDR3 DNA: TGTGCCAGCAGCCAGGGTATCGGCTATGGCTACACCTTC. It translates to CASSQGIGYGYTF.

The chain carries TRBV5-6 and TRBJ1-2, with D unresolved. Germline V lookup: CDR1 SGHDT, CDR2 YYEEEE. This CDR3 is 15 amino acids long. Trimming left V 4 bases short and J 5 bases short, with 18 bases between. CDR3 sequence reads: CASSPPGGEGYGYTF. CDR3 DNA sequence: TGTGCCAGCAGCCCCCCGGGCGGGGAAGGTTATGGCTACACCTTC.

This chain links TRBV21-1 with TRBJ1-5; the D segment call TRBD1 is taken from the table without a DNA check. TRBV21-1 counts as a pseudogene. The CDR3 consists of 16 residues. CDR3 residues: CASSKERGQDGQPQHF. The CDR3 bases are TGTGCCAGCAGCAAAGAGAGGGGGCAGGACGGCCAGCCCCAGCATTTT.

CDR3 protein: CATSKTTGGANVLTF. The CDR3, as DNA: TGTGCCACCAGCAAGACTACTGGGGGGGCCAACGTCCTGACTTTC. This chain joins TRBV15 and TRBJ2-6; a possible D gene is TRBD2 (5 bases). The germline CDR1 and CDR2 sequences are LNHNV and YYDKDF (reference sequence). V lost 4 bases to trimming and J lost 4 bases, with 11 bases between them. CDR3 length: 15 residues.

The CDR3 bases are TGTGCCAGCAGTGTGGGAGGCACCCGCTACGAGCAGTACTTC. It encodes CASSVGGTRYEQYF. V is TRBV6-1 and J is TRBJ2-7, with D maybe TRBD2 (6 bases). Deletions cut 4 bases from V and 3 bases from J, with 13 bases between. Germline CDR1 reads MNHNS; CDR2 reads SASEGT. The CDR3 has 14 residues.

The J gene is TRBJ1-1, the V gene TRBV7-8; D gene unclear. The germline V and J ends were trimmed by 2 bases and 0 bases, with 4 bases remaining between them. Germline-derived CDR1 and CDR2 are SGHVS and FQNEAQ. This CDR3 has 13 residues. The CDR3 region has the DNA TGTGCCAGCAGCTTATGGCTGAACACTGAAGCTTTCTTT. It translates to CASSLWLNTEAFF.

The chain couples TRBV6-1 to TRBJ2-7; D may correspond to TRBD1 or TRBD2 (5 bases each). Trimming cost V 0 bases and J 7 bases, with 13 bases left between them. Germline values: CDR1 MNHNS, CDR2 SASEGT. The CDR3 contains 14 residues. The CDR3 loop is CASSEARGTWEQYF. Here the CDR3 DNA reads TGTGCCAGCAGTGAAGCGAGGGGAACATGGGAGCAGTACTTC.

This clone was recorded a few times. This chain connects TRBV5-4 to TRBJ1-2; 9 nucleotides match TRBD1. The CDR3 spans 15 residues. Looked up from germline, CDR1 is SGHNT and CDR2 is YYREEE (reference sequence). The V gene end was trimmed by 6 bases and the J gene end by 1 base; junction bases not matched to a gene: 7. The CDR3 sequence is CASTPDRGSNYGYTF. The DNA of the CDR3 is TGTGCCAGCACCCCGGACAGGGGAAGTAACTATGGCTACACCTTC.

This clone was seen a single time. The J gene is TRBJ2-1, the V gene TRBV4-1, with 9 bases that match TRBD2. With 5 bases clipped from V and 8 bases from J, the junction kept 7 bases outside the gene matches. This CDR3 contains 14 residues. From germline, CDR1 is MGHRA and CDR2 YSYEKL. The CDR3 DNA reads as TGCGCCAGCAGCTATAGCGGGAGAACGGATGAGCAGTTCTTC. Its protein product is CASSYSGRTDEQFF.

In regard to this clone: A far larger clone is one nucleotide away, so this likely arose from a read error. This chain uses TRBV7-9 with TRBJ1-1; 8 nucleotides match TRBD1. Germline values: CDR1 SEHNR, CDR2 FQNEAQ (reference sequence). The CDR3 has 14 amino acids. J lost 1 base, V lost 5 bases, and 3 bases had no gene match. The CDR3 loop is CASSQGAPNTEAFF. The CDR3 nucleotides are TGTGCCAGCAGCCAGGGGGCGCCGAACACTGAAGCTTTCTTT.

This chain uses TRBV18 with TRBJ1-2, with 7 bases fitting TRBD1. V lost 3 bases and J lost 7; bases outside the gene matches: 8. The germline V gene encodes CDR1 KGHSH and CDR2 LQKENI. The CDR3 is 14 amino acids. CDR3 amino acids: CASSPSGQVTGYTF. The CDR3 DNA is TGTGCCAGCTCACCGTCCGGACAGGTCACTGGCTACACCTTC.

The V call is TRBV6-4, the J call TRBJ2-7; 10 nucleotides align to TRBD2. CDR1 and CDR2 (germline): MRHNA, SNTAGT. This CDR3 comprises 15 residues. The junction had 2 bases not matched to a gene; V was cut back by 1 base and J by 2 bases. The DNA for the CDR3 is TGTGCCAGCAGTGACTGGCTAGCGGGAGCCTACGAGCAGTACTTC. Its protein is CASSDWLAGAYEQYF.

The CDR3 bases are TGTGCCAGCACCCCCGACCAGACAGTCAGCTATGGCTACACCTTC. It codes for CASTPDQTVSYGYTF. V is TRBV6-5 and J is TRBJ1-2; D is possibly TRBD1 (5 bases). The germline CDR1 and CDR2 sequences are MNHEY and SVGAGI. V lost 7 bases to trimming and J lost 4 bases, with 19 bases between them. The CDR3 totals 15 residues.

This clone appeared a single time. This chain links TRBV6-1 with TRBJ2-1, with D unresolved. The CDR3 extends over 13 amino acids. Germline CDR1 and CDR2: MNHNS and SASEGT. V gave up 8 bases and J gave up 2 bases, with 10 bases separating them. The CDR3 DNA sequence: TGTGCCAGCGTGTCGCAGCCCTACAATGAGCAGTTCTTC. The encoded protein is CASVSQPYNEQFF.

The rearrangement joins TRBV2 to TRBJ2-3; no reliable D call. The V gene lost 2 bases and the J gene lost 4 bases, with 19 bases spanning the gap. The germline V gene has CDR1 SNHLY and CDR2 FYNNEI. This CDR3 region has 17 residues. This CDR3 is CASSEFDGMIGPDTQYF. The CDR3 nucleotides read TGTGCCAGCAGTGAATTTGATGGCATGATTGGACCAGATACGCAGTATTTT. The complete variable domain, with remaining parts taken from reference TRBV2 and TRBJ2-3, reads EPEVTQTPSHQVTQMGQEVILRCVPISNHLYFYWYRQILGQKVEFLVSFYNNEISEKSEIFDDQFSVERPDGSNFTLKIRSTKLEDSAMYFCASSEFDGMIGPDTQYFGPGTRLTVL.

This clone was seen only a few times. V and J are TRBV25-1 and TRBJ1-1; D not resolved. V was cut by 2 bases and J by 2 bases, with 9 bases left in between. Germline CDR1 and CDR2: MGHDK and SYGVNS. The CDR3 sequence is 14 residues long. The CDR3 DNA reads as TGTGCCAGCAGTGAAGAGCCTTTTAACACTGAAGCTTTCTTT. Translation gives CASSEEPFNTEAFF.

Turning to this clone: The sample carries other DNA sequences with the same CDR3. V and J are TRBV5-1 and TRBJ2-7, with TRBD2 matching over 9 bases. The J segment lost 2 bases and the V segment lost 0 bases, leaving 3 bases of the junction unmatched. Germline V gives CDR1 SGHRS, CDR2 YFSETQ. The CDR3 totals 15 residues. CDR3 sequence reads: CASSLEAGGPYEQYF. In nucleotides, the CDR3 is TGCGCCAGCAGCTTGGAAGCGGGGGGTCCCTACGAGCAGTACTTC.

The V gene is TRBV29-1, the J gene TRBJ2-7; D tentatively fits TRBD1 or TRBD2 (5 bases each). V dropped 4 bases and J dropped 6 bases, with 13 bases sitting between them. The CDR3 loop spans 12 amino acids. Germline V CDR1 and CDR2: SQVTM, ANQGSEA. This chain's CDR3 is CSVGFQGAEQYF. The CDR3 DNA follows: TGCAGCGTTGGATTCCAGGGAGCCGAGCAGTACTTC.

The chain uses TRBV5-6 and TRBJ1-2, with D perhaps TRBD1 (6 bases). CDR1 and CDR2 (germline): SGHDT, YYEEEE. Deletions cut 1 base from V and 4 bases from J, with 11 bases between. The CDR3 is 14 residues long. CDR3: CASSLTGQGYGYTF. The CDR3 nucleotides are TGTGCCAGCAGCTTGACAGGGCAAGGCTATGGCTACACCTTC.

The gene calls are TRBV19 and TRBJ1-4; tentative D call: TRBD1 (6 bases). Germline CDR1 and CDR2: LNHDA and SQIVND (reference sequence). Trimming took 3 bases from V and 5 from J, leaving 13 bases between them. The CDR3 runs to 15 residues. The DNA of the CDR3 is TGTGCCAGTAGTATCATCCGGGGGCTAAATGAAAAACTGTTTTTT. It encodes CASSIIRGLNEKLFF.

The chain uses TRBV30 and TRBJ1-2; maybe TRBD1 (5 bases). Trimming pared 3 bases from V and 2 bases from J, leaving 13 bases between. The CDR3 is 14 amino acids. Germline lookup yields CDR1 GTSNPN and CDR2 SVGIG (reference sequence). CDR3 coding DNA: TGTGCCTGGAGGTCAAGGGGAAGAAACTATGGCTACACCTTC. Translating gives CAWRSRGRNYGYTF.

CDR3 protein: CASSSGQGNQPQHF. CDR3 DNA: TGTGCCAGCAGCTCGGGACAGGGCAATCAGCCCCAGCATTTT. The chain couples TRBV7-2 to TRBJ1-5, with 8 bases lining up with TRBD1. Looked up from germline, CDR1 is SGHTA and CDR2 is FQGNSA. The CDR3 consists of 14 residues. With 4 bases clipped from V and 2 bases from J, the junction kept 1 base outside the gene matches. The entire variable domain, with the rest obtained from reference TRBV7-2 and TRBJ1-5, is as follows: GAGVSQSPSNKVTEKGKDVELRCDPISGHTALYWYRQSLGQGLEFLIYFQGNSAPDKSGLPSDRFSAERTGGSVSTLTIQRTQQEDSAVYLCASSSGQGNQPQHFGDGTRLSIL.

The V gene is TRBV30, the J gene TRBJ2-2; D is uncertain. CDR1 is GTSNPN and CDR2 is SVGIG in the germline V gene (reference sequence). V lost 4 bases and J 4 bases, leaving 7 bases between the germline ends. The CDR3 extends over 12 amino acids. In nucleotides, the CDR3 is TGTGCCTGGACGCCTATCACCGGGGAGCTGTTTTTT. Translated, it gives CAWTPITGELFF.